The T cell receptor beta chain under discussion was sequenced for a study of blood T cells in healthy people across ages. Notes on the study in general: With donor CMV status unknown, expanded clonotype changes were possibly confounded.

With respect to this clonotype: Its antigen is not identified.

The CDR3 length is 15 residues. V was clipped by 1 base and J by 0 bases, with 10 bases between them. CDR1 and CDR2 (germline): LGHDT, YNNKEL (reference sequence). The use of a sample-barcoded 5' primer and a J-beta primer mix characterized a second PCR of roughly 6 to 11 cycles. TCRdb re-called the 5' RACE reads with MiXCR, one entry per CDR3 protein. Among fewer than 900,000 distinct CDR3 sequences listed, roughly 41% were seen once. Material for sequencing was blood. The V and J genes are TRBV3-1 and TRBJ2-7; D is possibly TRBD1 or TRBD2 (5 bases each). This TCR came from a woman in her sixties or seventies in good health. The chain's CDR3 is CASSQVSGSSYEQYF. CDR3 DNA sequence: TGTGCCAGCAGCCAAGTGTCAGGGAGCTCCTACGAGCAGTACTTC.